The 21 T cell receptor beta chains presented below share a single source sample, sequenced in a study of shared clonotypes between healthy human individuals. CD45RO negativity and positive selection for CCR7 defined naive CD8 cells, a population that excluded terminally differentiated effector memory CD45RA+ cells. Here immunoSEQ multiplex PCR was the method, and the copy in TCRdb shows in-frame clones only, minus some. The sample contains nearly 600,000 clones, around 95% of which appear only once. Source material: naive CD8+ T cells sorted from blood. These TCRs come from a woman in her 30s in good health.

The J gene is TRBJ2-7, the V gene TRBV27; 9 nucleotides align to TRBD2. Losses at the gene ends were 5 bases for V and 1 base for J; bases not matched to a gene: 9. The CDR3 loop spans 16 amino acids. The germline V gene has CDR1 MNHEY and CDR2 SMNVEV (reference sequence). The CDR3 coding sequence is TGTGCCAGCAGTGCCCCGGGCCTAGCGGGATCCTACGAGCAGTACTTC. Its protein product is CASSAPGLAGSYEQYF.

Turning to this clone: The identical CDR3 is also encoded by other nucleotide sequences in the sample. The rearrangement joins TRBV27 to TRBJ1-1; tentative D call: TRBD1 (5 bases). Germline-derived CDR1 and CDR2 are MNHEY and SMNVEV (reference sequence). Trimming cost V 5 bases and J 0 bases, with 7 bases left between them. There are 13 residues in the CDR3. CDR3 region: CASSDSLNTEAFF. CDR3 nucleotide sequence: TGTGCCAGCAGTGACAGCCTGAACACTGAAGCTTTCTTT.

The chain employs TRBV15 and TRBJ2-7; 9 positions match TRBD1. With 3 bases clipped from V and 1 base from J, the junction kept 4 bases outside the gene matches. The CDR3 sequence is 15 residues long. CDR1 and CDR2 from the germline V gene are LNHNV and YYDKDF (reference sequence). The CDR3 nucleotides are TGTGCCACCAGCAGCTGGACAGGGGTATCCTACGAGCAGTACTTC. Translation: CATSSWTGVSYEQYF.

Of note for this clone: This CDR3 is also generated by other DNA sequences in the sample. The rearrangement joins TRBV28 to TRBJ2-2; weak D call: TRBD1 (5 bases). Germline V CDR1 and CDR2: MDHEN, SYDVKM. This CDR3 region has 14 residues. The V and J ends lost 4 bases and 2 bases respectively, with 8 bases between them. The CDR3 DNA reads TGTGCCAGCAGTTCAGGGCTCAACACCGGGGAGCTGTTTTTT. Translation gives CASSSGLNTGELFF.

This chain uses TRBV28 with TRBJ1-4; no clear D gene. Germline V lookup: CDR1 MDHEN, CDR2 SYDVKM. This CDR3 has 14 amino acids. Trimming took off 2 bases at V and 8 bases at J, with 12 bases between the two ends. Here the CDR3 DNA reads TGTGCCAGCAGTTTACCCGGCTCGGGAGAAAAACTGTTTTTT. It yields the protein CASSLPGSGEKLFF.

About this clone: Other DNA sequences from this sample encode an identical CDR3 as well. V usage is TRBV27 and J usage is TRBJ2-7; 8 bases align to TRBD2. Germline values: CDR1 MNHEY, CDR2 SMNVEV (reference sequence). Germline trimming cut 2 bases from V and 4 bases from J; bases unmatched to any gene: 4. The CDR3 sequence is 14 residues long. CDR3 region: CASSLSGSGYEQYF. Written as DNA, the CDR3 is TGTGCCAGCAGTTTAAGCGGGAGTGGATACGAGCAGTACTTC.

The DNA of the CDR3 is TGTGCCAGCAGCCAAAAGGAGGTGGCTAATGAAAAACTGTTTTTT. This gives the protein CASSQKEVANEKLFF. The chain joins TRBV7-3 to TRBJ1-4; no definite D call. Trimming took 5 bases from V and 3 from J, leaving 13 bases between them. The CDR3 has 15 amino acids. Germline values: CDR1 SGHTA, CDR2 FQGTGA.

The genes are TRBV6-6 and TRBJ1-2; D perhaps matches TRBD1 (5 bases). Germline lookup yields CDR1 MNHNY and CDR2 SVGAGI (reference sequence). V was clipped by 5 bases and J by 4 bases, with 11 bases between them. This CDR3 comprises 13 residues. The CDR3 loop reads CASSGDLSYGYTF. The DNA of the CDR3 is TGTGCCAGCAGTGGGGACCTTAGCTATGGCTACACCTTC.

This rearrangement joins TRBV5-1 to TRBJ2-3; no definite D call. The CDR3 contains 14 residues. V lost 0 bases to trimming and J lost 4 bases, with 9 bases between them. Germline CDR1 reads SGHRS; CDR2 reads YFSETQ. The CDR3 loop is CASSLVGGSDTQYF. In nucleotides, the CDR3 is TGCGCCAGCAGCTTGGTAGGTGGTTCAGATACGCAGTATTTT.

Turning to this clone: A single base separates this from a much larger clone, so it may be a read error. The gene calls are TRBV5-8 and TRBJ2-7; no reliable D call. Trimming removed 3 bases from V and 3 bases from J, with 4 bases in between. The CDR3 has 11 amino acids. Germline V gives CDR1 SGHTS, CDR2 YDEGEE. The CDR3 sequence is CASSSDYEQYF. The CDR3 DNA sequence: TGTGCCAGCAGCTCTGACTACGAGCAGTACTTC.

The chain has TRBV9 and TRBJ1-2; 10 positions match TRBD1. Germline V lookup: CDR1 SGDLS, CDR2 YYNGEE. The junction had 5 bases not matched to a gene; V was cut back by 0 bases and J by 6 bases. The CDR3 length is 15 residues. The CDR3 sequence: CASSVDGTGEDGYTF. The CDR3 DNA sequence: TGTGCCAGCAGCGTAGATGGGACAGGGGAGGATGGCTACACCTTC. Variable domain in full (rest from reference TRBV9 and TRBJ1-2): DSGVTQTPKHLITATGQRVTLRCSPRSGDLSVYWYQQSLDQGLQFLIQYYNGEERAKGNILERFSAQQFPDLHSELNLSSLELGDSALYFCASSVDGTGEDGYTFGSGTRLTVV.

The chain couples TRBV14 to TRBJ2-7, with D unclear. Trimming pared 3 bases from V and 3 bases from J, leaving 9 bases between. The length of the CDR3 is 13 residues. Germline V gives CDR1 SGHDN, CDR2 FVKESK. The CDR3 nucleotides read TGTGCCAGCAGCCATCCGATCAGCTACGAGCAGTACTTC. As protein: CASSHPISYEQYF.

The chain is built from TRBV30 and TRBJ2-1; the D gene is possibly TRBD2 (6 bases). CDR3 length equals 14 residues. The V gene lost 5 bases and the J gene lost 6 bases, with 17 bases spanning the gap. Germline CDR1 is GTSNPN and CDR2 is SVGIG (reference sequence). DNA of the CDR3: TGTGCCTGGGGAACGGGACTGAACTTCAATGAGCAGTTCTTC. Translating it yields CAWGTGLNFNEQFF.

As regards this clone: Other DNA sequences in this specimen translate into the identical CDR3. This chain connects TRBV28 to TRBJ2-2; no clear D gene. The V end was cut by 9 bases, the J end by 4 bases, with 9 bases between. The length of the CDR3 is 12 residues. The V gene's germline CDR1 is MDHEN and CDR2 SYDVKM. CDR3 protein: CASLDATGELFF. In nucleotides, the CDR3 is TGTGCCAGTCTTGATGCCACCGGGGAGCTGTTTTTT.

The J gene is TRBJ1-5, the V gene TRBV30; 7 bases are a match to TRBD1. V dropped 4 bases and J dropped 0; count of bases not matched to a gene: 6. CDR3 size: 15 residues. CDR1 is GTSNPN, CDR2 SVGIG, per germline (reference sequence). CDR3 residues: CAWTTGQSSNQPQHF. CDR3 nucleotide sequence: TGTGCCTGGACTACGGGACAGTCTAGCAATCAGCCCCAGCATTTT.

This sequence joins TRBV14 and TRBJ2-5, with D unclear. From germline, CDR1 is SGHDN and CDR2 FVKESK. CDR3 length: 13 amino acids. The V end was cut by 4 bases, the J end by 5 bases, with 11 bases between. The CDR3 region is CASSLVNTETQYF. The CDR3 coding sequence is TGTGCCAGCAGCCTCGTAAACACGGAGACCCAGTACTTC.

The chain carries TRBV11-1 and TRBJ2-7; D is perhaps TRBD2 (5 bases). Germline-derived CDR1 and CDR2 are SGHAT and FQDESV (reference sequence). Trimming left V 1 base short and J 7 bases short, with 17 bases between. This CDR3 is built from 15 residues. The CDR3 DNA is TGTGCCAGCAGCTTAGGATCCCGGGGTGCGTTTGAGCAGTACTTC. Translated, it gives CASSLGSRGAFEQYF.

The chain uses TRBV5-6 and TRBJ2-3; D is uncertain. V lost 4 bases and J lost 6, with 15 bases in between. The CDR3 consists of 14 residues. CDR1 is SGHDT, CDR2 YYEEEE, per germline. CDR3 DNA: TGTGCCAGCAGCCTTCCCCACTATAGGGATACGCAGTATTTT. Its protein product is CASSLPHYRDTQYF.

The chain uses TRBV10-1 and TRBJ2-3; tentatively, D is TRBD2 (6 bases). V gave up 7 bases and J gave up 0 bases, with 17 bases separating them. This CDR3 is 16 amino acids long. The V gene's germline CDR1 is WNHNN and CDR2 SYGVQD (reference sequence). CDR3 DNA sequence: TGCGCCAGCACCCCCCTTAGAGGAGGGAGCACAGATACGCAGTATTTT. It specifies CASTPLRGGSTDTQYF.

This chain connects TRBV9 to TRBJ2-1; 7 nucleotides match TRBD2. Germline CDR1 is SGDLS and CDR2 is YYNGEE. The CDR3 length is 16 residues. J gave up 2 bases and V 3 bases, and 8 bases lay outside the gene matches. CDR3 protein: CASSASPSGPYNEQFF. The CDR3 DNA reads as TGTGCCAGCAGCGCATCTCCTAGCGGACCCTACAATGAGCAGTTCTTC.

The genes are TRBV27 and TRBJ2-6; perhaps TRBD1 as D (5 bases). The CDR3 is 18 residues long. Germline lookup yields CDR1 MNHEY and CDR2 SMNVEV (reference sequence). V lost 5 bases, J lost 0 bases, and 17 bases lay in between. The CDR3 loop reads CASSPSLDTFSGANVLTF. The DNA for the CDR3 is TGTGCCAGCAGTCCATCGCTGGACACTTTCTCTGGGGCCAACGTCCTGACTTTC. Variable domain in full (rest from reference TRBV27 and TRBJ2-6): EAQVTQNPRYLITVTGKKLTVTCSQNMNHEYMSWYRQDPGLGLRQIYYSMNVEVTDKGDVPEGYKVSRKEKRNFPLILESPSPNQTSLYFCASSPSLDTFSGANVLTFGAGSRLTVL.